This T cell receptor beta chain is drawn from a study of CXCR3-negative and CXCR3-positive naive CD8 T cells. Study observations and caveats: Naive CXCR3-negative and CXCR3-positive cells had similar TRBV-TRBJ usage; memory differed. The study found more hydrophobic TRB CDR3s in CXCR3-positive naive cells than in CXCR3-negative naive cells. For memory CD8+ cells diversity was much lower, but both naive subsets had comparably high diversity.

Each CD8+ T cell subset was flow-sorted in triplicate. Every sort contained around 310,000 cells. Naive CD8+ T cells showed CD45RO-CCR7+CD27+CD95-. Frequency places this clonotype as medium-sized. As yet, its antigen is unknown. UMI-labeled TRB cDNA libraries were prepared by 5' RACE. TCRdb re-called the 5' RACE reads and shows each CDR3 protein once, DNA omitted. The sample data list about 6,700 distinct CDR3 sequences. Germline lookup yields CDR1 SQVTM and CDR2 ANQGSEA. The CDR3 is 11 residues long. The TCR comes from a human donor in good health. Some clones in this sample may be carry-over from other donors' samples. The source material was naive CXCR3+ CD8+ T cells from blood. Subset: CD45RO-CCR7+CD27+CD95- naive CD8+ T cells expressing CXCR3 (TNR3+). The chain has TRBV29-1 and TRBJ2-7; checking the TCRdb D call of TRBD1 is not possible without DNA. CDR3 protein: CSVDRGLEQYF.